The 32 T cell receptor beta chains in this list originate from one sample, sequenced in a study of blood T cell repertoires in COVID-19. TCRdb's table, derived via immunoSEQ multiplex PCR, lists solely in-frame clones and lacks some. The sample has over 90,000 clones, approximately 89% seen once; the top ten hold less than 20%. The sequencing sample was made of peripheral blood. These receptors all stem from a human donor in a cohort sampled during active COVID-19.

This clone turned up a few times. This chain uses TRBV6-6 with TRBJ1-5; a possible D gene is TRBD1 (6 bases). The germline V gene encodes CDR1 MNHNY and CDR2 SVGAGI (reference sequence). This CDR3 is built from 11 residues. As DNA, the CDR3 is TGTGCATCAGGGGTCCAACAGCCCCAGCATTTT. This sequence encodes CASGVQQPQHF.

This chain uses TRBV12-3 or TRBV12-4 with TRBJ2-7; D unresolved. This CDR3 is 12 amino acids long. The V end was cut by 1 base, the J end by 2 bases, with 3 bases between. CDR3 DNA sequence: TGTGCCAGCAGTTTAGGAGCCTACGAGCAGTACTTC. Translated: CASSLGAYEQYF.

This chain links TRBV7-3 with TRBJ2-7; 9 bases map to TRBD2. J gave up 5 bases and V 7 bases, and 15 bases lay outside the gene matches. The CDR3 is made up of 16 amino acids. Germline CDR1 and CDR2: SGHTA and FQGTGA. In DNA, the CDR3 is TGTGCCAGCACAGGATCTGGCGGGAGGGCCATTGACGAGCAGTACTTC. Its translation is CASTGSGGRAIDEQYF.

Here the CDR3 reads CASSPRGMSSYEQYF. CDR3 bases: TGTGCCAGCAGCCCCAGGGGGATGAGTTCCTACGAGCAGTACTTC. This chain connects TRBV5-8 to TRBJ2-7; the match to TRBD1 covers 7 bases. V was pared by 4 bases and J by 1 base, with 8 bases of the junction left unmatched. Germline V lookup: CDR1 SGHTS, CDR2 YDEGEE. The length of the CDR3 is 15 residues.

The CDR3, as DNA: TGTGCCAGTAGTATAGGACGGGACAGCAGGAACACTGAAGCTTTCTTT. Residues: CASSIGRDSRNTEAFF. The chain is built from TRBV19 and TRBJ1-1, with 7 bases aligning to TRBD1. The CDR3 is 16 residues long. Trimming cost V 1 base and J 1 base; bases outside gene matches: 6. The germline CDR1 and CDR2 sequences are LNHDA and SQIVND (reference sequence).

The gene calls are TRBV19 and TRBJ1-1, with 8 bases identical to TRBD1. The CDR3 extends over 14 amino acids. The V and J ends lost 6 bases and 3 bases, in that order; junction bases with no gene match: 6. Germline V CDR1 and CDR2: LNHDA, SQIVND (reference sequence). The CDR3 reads CASSPGQGYTEAFF. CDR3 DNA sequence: TGTGCCAGTAGCCCCGGACAGGGCTACACTGAAGCTTTCTTT.

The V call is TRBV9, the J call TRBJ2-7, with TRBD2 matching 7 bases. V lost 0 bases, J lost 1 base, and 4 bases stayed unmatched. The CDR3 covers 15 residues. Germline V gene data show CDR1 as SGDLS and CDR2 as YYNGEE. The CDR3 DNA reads TGTGCCAGCAGCGTAGGAGTTAGCGGGTCCTACGAGCAGTACTTC. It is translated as CASSVGVSGSYEQYF.

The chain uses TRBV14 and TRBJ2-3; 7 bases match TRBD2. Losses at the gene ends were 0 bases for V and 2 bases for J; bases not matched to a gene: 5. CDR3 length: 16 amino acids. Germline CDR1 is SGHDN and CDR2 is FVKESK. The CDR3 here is CASSQDRTRFTDTQYF. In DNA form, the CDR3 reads TGTGCCAGCAGCCAAGACAGGACTAGGTTCACAGATACGCAGTATTTT.

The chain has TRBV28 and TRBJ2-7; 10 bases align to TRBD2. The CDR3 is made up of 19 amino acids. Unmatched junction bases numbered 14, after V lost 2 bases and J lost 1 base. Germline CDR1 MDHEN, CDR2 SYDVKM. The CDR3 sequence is CASSLIGWSSGSQSYEQYF. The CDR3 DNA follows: TGTGCCAGCAGTTTAATAGGATGGTCTAGCGGGAGTCAGTCCTACGAGCAGTACTTC.

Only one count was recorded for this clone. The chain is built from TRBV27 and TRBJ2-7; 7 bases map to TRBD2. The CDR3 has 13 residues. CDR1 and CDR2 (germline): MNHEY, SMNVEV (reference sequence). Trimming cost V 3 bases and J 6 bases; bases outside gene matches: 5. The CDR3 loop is CASSFLGGGEQYF. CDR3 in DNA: TGTGCCAGCAGTTTTCTTGGGGGGGGCGAGCAGTACTTC.

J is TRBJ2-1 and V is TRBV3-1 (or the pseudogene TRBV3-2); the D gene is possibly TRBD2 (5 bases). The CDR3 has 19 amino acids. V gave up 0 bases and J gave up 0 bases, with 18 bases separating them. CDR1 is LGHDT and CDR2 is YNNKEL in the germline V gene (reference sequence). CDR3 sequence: CASSQEGELFLSSYNEQFF. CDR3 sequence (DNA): TGTGCCAGCAGCCAAGAGGGAGAGCTCTTCCTCAGCTCCTACAATGAGCAGTTCTTC.

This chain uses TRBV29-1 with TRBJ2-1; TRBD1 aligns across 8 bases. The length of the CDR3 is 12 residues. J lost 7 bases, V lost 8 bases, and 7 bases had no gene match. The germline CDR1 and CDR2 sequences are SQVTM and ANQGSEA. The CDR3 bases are TGCAGCACCCCTGACAGGGGAAATGAGCAGTTCTTC. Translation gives CSTPDRGNEQFF.

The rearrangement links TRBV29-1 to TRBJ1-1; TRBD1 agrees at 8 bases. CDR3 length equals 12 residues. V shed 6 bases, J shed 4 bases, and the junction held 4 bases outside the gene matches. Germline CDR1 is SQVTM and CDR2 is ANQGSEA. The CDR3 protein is CSVNRGATEAFF. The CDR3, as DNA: TGCAGCGTCAACAGGGGGGCCACTGAAGCTTTCTTT. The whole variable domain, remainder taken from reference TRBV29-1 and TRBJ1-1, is SAVISQKPSRDICQRGTSLTIQCQVDSQVTMMFWYRQQPGQSLTLIATANQGSEATYESGFVIDKFPISRPNLTFSTLTVSNMSPEDSSIYLCSVNRGATEAFFGQGTRLTVV.

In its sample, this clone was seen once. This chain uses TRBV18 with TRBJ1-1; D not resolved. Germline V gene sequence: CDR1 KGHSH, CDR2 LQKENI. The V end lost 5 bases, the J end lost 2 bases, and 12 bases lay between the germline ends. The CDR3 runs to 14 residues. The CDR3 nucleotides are TGTGCCAGCTCAACCAGTCAGGCAAACACTGAAGCTTTCTTT. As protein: CASSTSQANTEAFF.

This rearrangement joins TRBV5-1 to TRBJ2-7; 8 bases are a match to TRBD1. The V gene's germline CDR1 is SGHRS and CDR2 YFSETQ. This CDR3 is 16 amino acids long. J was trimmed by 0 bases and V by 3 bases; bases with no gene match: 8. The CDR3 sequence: CASSYIGQGSSYEQYF. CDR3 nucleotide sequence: TGCGCCAGCAGCTACATAGGACAGGGCAGCTCCTACGAGCAGTACTTC.

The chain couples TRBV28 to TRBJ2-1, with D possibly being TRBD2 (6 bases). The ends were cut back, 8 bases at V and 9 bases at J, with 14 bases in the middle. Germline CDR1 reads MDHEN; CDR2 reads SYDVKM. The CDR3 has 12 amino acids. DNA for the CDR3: TGTGCCAGCCTGGGGACTGCGGGTGAGCAGTTCTTC. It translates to CASLGTAGEQFF.

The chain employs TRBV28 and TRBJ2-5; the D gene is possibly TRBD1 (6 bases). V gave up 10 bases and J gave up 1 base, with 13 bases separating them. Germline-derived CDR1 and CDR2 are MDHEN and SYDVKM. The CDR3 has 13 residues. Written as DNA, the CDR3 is TGTGCCACCTTAACGACAGGCCAAGAGACCCAGTACTTC. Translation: CATLTTGQETQYF.

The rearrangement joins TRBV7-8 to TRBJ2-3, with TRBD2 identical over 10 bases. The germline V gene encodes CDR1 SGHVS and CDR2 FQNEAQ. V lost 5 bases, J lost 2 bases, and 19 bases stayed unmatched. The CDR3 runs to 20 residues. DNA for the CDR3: TGTGCCAGCAGCCCCGAGGTTAGCGGGGGGAATCAGGCCTACACAGATACGCAGTATTTT. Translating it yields CASSPEVSGGNQAYTDTQYF.

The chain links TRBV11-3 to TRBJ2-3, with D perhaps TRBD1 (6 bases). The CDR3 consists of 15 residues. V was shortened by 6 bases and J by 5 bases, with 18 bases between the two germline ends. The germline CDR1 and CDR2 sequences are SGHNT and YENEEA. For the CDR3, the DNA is TGTGCCAGCAGTCTCCGAGGGGGTAGTGGAGATACGCAGTATTTT. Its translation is CASSLRGGSGDTQYF.

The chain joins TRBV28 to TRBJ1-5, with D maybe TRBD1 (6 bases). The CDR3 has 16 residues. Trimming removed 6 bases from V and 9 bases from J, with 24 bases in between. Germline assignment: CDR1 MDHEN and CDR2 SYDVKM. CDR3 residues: CASSRNSAGAVRPQHF. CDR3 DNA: TGTGCCAGCAGCCGTAACTCCGCAGGGGCCGTCCGGCCCCAGCATTTT.

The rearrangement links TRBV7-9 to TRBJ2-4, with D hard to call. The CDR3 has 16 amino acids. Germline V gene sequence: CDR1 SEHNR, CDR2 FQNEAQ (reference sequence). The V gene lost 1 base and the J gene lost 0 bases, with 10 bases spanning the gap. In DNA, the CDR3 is TGTGCCAGCAGCTTAGGAGGAGTGAGAGCCAAAAACATTCAGTACTTC. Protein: CASSLGGVRAKNIQYF.

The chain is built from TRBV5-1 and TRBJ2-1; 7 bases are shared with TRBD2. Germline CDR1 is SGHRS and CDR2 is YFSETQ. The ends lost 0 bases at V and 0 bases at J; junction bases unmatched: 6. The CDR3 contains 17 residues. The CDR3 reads CASSLELAINSYNEQFF. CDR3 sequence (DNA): TGCGCCAGCAGCTTGGAACTAGCGATAAACTCCTACAATGAGCAGTTCTTC.

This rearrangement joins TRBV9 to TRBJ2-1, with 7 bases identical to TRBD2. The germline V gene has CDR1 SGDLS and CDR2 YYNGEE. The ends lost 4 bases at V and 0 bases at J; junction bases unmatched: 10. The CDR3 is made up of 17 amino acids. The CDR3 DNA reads TGTGCCAGCAGCCCCTATTTGGGGGGGAGCTCCTACAATGAGCAGTTCTTC. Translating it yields CASSPYLGGSSYNEQFF.

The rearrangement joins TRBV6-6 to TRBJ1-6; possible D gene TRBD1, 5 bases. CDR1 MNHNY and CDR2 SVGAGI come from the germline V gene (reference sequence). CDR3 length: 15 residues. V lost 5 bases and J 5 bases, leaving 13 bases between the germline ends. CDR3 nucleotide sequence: TGTGCCAGCAGTGCCCGACAGAGAAATAATTCACCCCTCCACTTT. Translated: CASSARQRNNSPLHF.

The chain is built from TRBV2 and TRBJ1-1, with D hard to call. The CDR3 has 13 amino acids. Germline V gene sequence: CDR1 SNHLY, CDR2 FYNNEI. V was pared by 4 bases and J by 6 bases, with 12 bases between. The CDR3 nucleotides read TGTGCCAGCAGTGGTACCGGGTCCTCTGAAGCTTTCTTT. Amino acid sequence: CASSGTGSSEAFF.

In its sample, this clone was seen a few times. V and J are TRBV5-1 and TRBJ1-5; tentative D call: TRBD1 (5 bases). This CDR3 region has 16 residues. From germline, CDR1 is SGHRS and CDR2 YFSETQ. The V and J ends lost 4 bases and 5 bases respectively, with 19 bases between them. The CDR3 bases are TGCGCCAGCAGCCCGGGGACTGCATCAGGCGATCAGCCCCAGCATTTT. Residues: CASSPGTASGDQPQHF. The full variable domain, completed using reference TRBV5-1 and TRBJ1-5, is KAGVTQTPRYLIKTRGQQVTLSCSPISGHRSVSWYQQTPGQGLQFLFEYFSETQRNKGNFPGRFSGRQFSNSRSEMNVSTLELGDSALYLCASSPGTASGDQPQHFGDGTRLSIL.

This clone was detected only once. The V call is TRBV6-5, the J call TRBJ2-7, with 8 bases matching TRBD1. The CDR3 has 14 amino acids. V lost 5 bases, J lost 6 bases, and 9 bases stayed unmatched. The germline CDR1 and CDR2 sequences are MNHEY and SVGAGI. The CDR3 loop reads CASSPRQGQGEQYF. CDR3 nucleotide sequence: TGTGCCAGCAGTCCTAGACAGGGGCAGGGCGAGCAGTACTTC.

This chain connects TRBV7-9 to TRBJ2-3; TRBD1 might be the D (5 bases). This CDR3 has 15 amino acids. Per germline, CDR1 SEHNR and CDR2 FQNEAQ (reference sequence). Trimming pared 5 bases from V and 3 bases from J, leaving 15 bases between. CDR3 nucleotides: TGTGCCAGCAGCCACAGACAGAGAAATACAGATACGCAGTATTTT. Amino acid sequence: CASSHRQRNTDTQYF.

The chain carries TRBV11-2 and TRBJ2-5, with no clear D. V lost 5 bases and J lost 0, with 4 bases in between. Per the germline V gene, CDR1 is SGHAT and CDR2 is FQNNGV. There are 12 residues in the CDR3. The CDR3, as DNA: TGTGCCAGCAGCCCAAACCAAGAGACCCAGTACTTC. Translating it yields CASSPNQETQYF.

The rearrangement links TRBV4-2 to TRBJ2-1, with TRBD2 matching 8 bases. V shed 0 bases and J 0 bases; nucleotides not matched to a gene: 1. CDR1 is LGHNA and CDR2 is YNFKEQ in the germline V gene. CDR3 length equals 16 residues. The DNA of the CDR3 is TGTGCCAGCAGCCAAGATCTAGCGGGCTCCTACAATGAGCAGTTCTTC. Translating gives CASSQDLAGSYNEQFF.

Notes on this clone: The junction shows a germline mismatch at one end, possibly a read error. CDR3 DNA sequence: TGTGCCAGCGGCCTAAATTGGGCACTCTGGGGCCAACGTCCTGACTTC. The encoded protein is CASGLNWALWGQRPDF. This rearrangement joins TRBV7-4 to TRBJ2-6; D is possibly TRBD1 (5 bases). This CDR3 is built from 16 residues. The germline CDR1 and CDR2 sequences are SGHVT and SQSDAQ.

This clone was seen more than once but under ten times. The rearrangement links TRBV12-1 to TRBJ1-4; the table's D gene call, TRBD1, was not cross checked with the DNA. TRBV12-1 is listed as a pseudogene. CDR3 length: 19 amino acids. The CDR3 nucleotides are TGTGCCAGCAGCTTTTTGCAGAAAGGGGGTCGGGGAACTAATGAAAAACTGTTTTTT. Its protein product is CASSFLQKGGRGTNEKLFF.